This TCR beta chain was profiled in a study of Ad26.COV2.S vaccination and SARS-CoV-2 variants. The data were produced by immunoSEQ multiplex PCR, yet TCRdb's version contains in-frame clones alone and is incomplete. There are hundreds of thousands of clones in the sample; about 90% occur only once, and around 4% lies in the top ten. This clone has more than one count but fewer than ten. Looked up from germline, CDR1 is SQVTM and CDR2 is ANQGSEA. The CDR3 runs to 14 residues. The V end was cut by 5 bases, the J end by 4 bases, with 17 bases between. The V gene is TRBV29-1, the J gene TRBJ1-1, with a possible D match to TRBD1 (5 bases). Sequenced material: peripheral blood, taken after recovery from COVID-19. The sequence was collected from a human donor who had recovered from COVID-19. CDR3 sequence reads: CSVSSGGAGTEAFF. DNA of the CDR3: TGCAGCGTTTCCTCTGGTGGGGCAGGCACTGAAGCTTTCTTT.